What follows is one TCR beta chain and its context. Its antigen is currently unknown. The PCR employed 60 Vbeta primers together with 13 Jbeta primers. The assay was immunoSEQ multiplex PCR, and TCRdb's table has in-frame clones only and misses some. The sample holds fewer than 150,000 clones; about 85% are singletons and the top ten take less than 7%. Trimming removed 1 base from V and 2 bases from J, with 8 bases in between. The length of the CDR3 is 15 residues. Germline CDR1 LNHDA, CDR2 SQIVND (reference sequence). The sample comes from a study of cytomegalovirus exposure and HLA in healthy donors. Looking at the study overall: In an earlier analysis, 90 million to 130 million unique TCR beta sequences were found from 150 million to 200 million T cells. Overall study results and limits: A later look showed TCR association rates differing by HLA locus, highest for DRB1 and lowest for HLA-C. Later work associated around 18,000 TCR beta sequences with HLA alleles at 0.05 false discovery rate.

The chain employs TRBV19 and TRBJ1-4; TRBD1 is a possible D gene (5 bases). The sequencing input was PBMCs. The TCR was taken from a woman in her 30s in good health and CMV-seropositive. The CDR3 loop reads CASSIARGTNEKLFF. Here the CDR3 DNA reads TGTGCCAGTAGTATAGCTCGGGGGACTAATGAAAAACTGTTTTTT.